This T cell receptor beta chain was identified during a study of glioma-infiltrating T cells after dendritic cell vaccination. The wider study: Patients had newly diagnosed or recurrent glioblastoma and received dendritic cell vaccines.

The CDR3 totals 15 residues. CDR1 PRHDT and CDR2 FYEKMQ come from the germline V gene (reference sequence). The trim removed 3 bases at V and 5 bases at J, leaving 6 bases unmatched. Study outcomes and limitations: Patients with more pretreatment TILs had longer time to progression and survival.

The primer mix had 60 V beta and 13 J beta primers. Assay used: immunoSEQ multiplex PCR; TCRdb lists only in-frame clones, some missing. The sample consists of roughly 90,000 clones, 85% to 90% of them appearing once. This clone is judged medium-sized. The antigen remains unidentified. This clonotype was sampled from a human donor with glioblastoma. The chain uses TRBV13 and TRBJ2-1; 8 positions agree with TRBD1. The specimen comprised blood, sampled before dendritic cell vaccination. The CDR3 protein is CASSFPGGGNNEQFF. CDR3 nucleotide sequence: TGTGCCAGCAGCTTCCCAGGGGGCGGGAACAATGAGCAGTTCTTC.